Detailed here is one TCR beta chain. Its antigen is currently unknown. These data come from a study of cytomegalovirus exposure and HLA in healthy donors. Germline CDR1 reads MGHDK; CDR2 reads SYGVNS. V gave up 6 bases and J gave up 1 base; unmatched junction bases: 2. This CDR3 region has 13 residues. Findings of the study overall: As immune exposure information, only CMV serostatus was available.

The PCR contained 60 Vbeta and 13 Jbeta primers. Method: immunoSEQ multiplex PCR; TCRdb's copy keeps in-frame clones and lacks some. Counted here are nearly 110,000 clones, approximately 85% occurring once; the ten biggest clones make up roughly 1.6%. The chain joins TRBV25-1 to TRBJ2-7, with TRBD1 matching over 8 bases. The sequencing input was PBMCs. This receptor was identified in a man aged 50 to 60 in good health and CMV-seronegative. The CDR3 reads CASRGQESYEQYF. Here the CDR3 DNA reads TGTGCCAGCAGGGGACAGGAATCCTACGAGCAGTACTTC.